Listed below are T cell receptor beta chains from one sample, sequenced in a study of chemoradiotherapy in HPV16-positive cancers. Data came from immunoSEQ multiplex PCR; TCRdb stores just in-frame clones and leaves some out. The sample gives 1,800 or so clones, around four fifths of which show up once; under 7.5% is in the top ten. The source was tumor tissue, collected from a patient who underwent chemoradiotherapy. The receptors stem from a human donor with HPV-associated anogenital cancer. Both conserved end residues are part of each CDR3. D genes are given only for firm matches. Clone size is not always given. Where it is, it says once, few, many or a class for expanded clones.

-,TRBD2,TRBJ2-3,TRBV6-1,CASSEEAGGRDTQYF,TGTGCCAGCAGTGAAGAAGCGGGGGGGCGGGATACGCAGTATTTT
once,TRBD2,TRBJ2-5,TRBV30,CAWGTSGETQYF,TGTGCCTGGGGGACTAGCGGAGAGACCCAGTACTTC
-,TRBD2,TRBJ2-2,TRBV9,CASSTSGGANTGELFF,TGTGCCAGCAGCACTAGCGGGGGGGCCAATACCGGGGAGCTGTTTTTT
once,-,TRBJ2-5,TRBV7-2,CASRPDSLETQYF,TGTGCCAGCAGACCGGACAGTTTAGAGACCCAGTACTTC
few,TRBD1,TRBJ1-1,TRBV15,CATSRDRPSDREVNTEAFF,TGTGCCACCAGCAGAGATCGGCCCTCCGACAGGGAAGTGAACACTGAAGCTTTCTTT
-,-,TRBJ2-5,TRBV6-5,CASSYSGSLEETQYF,TGTGCCAGCAGTTACTCAGGCAGCCTAGAAGAGACCCAGTACTTC
-,-,TRBJ1-2,TRBV6-1,CASSEDTPPYGYTF,TGTGCCAGCAGTGAAGACACGCCACCCTATGGCTACACCTTC
-,-,TRBJ2-2,TRBV4-3,CASSQDPRGELFF,TGCGCCAGCAGCCAAGATCCCCGTGGGGAGCTGTTTTTT
-,-,TRBJ1-2,TRBV29-1,CSVETSNYGYTF,TGCAGCGTGGAGACATCTAACTATGGCTACACCTTC
-,-,TRBJ1-1,TRBV21-1,CASTGDGRQVNTEAFF,TGTGCCAGCACCGGGGACGGACGACAAGTTAACACTGAAGCTTTCTTT
-,TRBD2,TRBJ2-3,TRBV7-3,CASSSPGGSGADTQYF,TGTGCCAGCAGCTCCCCTGGCGGGAGCGGCGCAGATACGCAGTATTTT
-,-,TRBJ2-1,TRBV5-1,CASSSNGGGAVDEQFF,TGCGCCAGCAGCTCCAACGGTGGGGGGGCCGTAGATGAGCAGTTCTTC
-,-,TRBJ2-5,TRBV7-2,CASSSGGVKETQYF,TGTGCCAGCAGCTCCGGAGGAGTAAAAGAGACCCAGTACTTC
-,-,TRBJ2-3,TRBV6-4,CASSDSSSDTQYF,TGTGCCAGCAGTGACTCGAGTTCAGATACGCAGTATTTT
-,-,TRBJ2-7,TRBV7-9,CASSFRDYTYEQYF,TGTGCCAGCAGCTTCCGCGACTATACCTACGAGCAGTACTTC
-,-,TRBJ1-3,TRBV30,CAWSTNSGNTIYF,TGTGCCTGGAGTACCAACTCTGGAAACACCATATATTTT
-,-,TRBJ1-2,TRBV7-9,CASSLGGFNYGYTF,TGTGCCAGCAGCTTAGGCGGATTTAACTATGGCTACACCTTC
-,-,TRBJ2-3,TRBV19,CASSIDRASTDTQYF,TGTGCCAGTAGTATAGACAGGGCTAGCACAGATACGCAGTATTTT
-,-,TRBJ1-2,TRBV29-1,CSVDLAADSTYGYTF,TGCAGCGTTGATCTAGCGGCGGATTCTACCTATGGCTACACCTTC
-,-,TRBJ2-6,TRBV29-1,CSVGVRGTSGANVLTF,TGCAGCGTTGGGGTCAGGGGTACGTCTGGGGCCAACGTCCTGACTTTC
-,TRBD1,TRBJ1-1,TRBV27,CASRTGQAGRGNTEAFF,TGTGCCAGCAGAACCGGACAGGCGGGGAGAGGGAACACTGAAGCTTTCTTT
-,-,TRBJ1-5,TRBV2,CASSEARGAGQPQHF,TGTGCCAGCAGTGAAGCGCGGGGGGCCGGGCAGCCCCAGCATTTT
-,-,TRBJ1-1,TRBV19,CASSAGTSLEAFF,TGTGCCAGTAGTGCAGGGACATCTCTCGAAGCTTTCTTT
-,-,TRBJ1-6,TRBV2,CASRDGRGGNSPLHF,TGTGCCAGCAGGGACGGACGTGGCGGCAATTCACCCCTCCACTTT
-,TRBD2,TRBJ2-3,TRBV30,CARGGYTDTQYF,TGTGCCCGGGGGGGCTACACAGATACGCAGTATTTT
few,-,TRBJ1-5,TRBV6-1,CASTWRGEGNQPQHF,TGTGCCAGCACCTGGAGGGGGGAGGGCAATCAGCCCCAGCATTTT
-,TRBD2,TRBJ2-3,TRBV7-9,CASSLTAGGRTDTQYF,TGTGCCAGCAGCTTAACAGCGGGGGGGCGAACAGATACGCAGTATTTT
large,-,TRBJ1-2,TRBV27,CASSFTTGAGDYTF,TGTGCCAGCAGTTTCACTACGGGCGCGGGCGACTACACCTTC
-,TRBD2,TRBJ2-1,TRBV25-1,CASSDPGGYNEQFF,TGTGCCAGCAGTGATCCGGGGGGTTACAATGAGCAGTTCTTC
-,-,TRBJ2-2,TRBV5-1,CASSGQNTGELFF,TGCGCCAGCTCCGGACAGAACACCGGGGAGCTGTTTTTT
-,TRBD1,TRBJ2-7,TRBV15,CATSREGTGYEQYF,TGTGCCACCAGCAGAGAGGGGACAGGCTACGAGCAGTACTTC
-,TRBD1,TRBJ1-4,TRBV29-1,CSVQLQGQGEKLFF,TGCAGCGTCCAATTACAGGGGCAGGGGGAAAAACTGTTTTTT
-,TRBD1,TRBJ2-2,TRBV9,CASSASLPGQLNTGELFF,TGTGCCAGCAGCGCCTCACTCCCGGGACAGCTGAACACCGGGGAGCTGTTTTTT
-,TRBD2,TRBJ2-3,TRBV7-3,CASSWLAGGTDTQYF,TGTGCCAGCAGCTGGCTAGCGGGAGGGACAGATACGCAGTATTTT
-,-,TRBJ1-3,TRBV5-1,CASSLGGGPGNTIYF,TGCGCCAGCAGCTTGGGGGGGGGCCCTGGAAACACCATATATTTT
-,TRBD1,TRBJ2-1,TRBV19,CASSLGTVYYNEQFF,TGTGCCAGTAGTCTCGGGACAGTTTATTACAATGAGCAGTTCTTC
-,-,TRBJ2-2,TRBV28,CASSLTAGTGELFF,TGTGCCAGCAGTTTAACTGCGGGAACCGGGGAGCTGTTTTTT
-,TRBD1,TRBJ1-1,TRBV2,CATKQGTARTEAFF,TGTGCCACCAAACAGGGGACGGCAAGAACTGAAGCTTTCTTT
-,-,TRBJ2-7,TRBV30,CAWSGSGLLGEQYF,TGTGCCTGGAGTGGGTCGGGGCTCCTAGGCGAGCAGTACTTC
few,TRBD2,TRBJ2-7,TRBV4-2,CASSLSGTNSYEQYF,TGTGCCAGCAGCCTCTCCGGGACTAACTCCTACGAGCAGTACTTC
-,TRBD1,TRBJ2-1,TRBV7-9,CASSHRDRVGNEQFF,TGTGCCAGCAGCCACCGGGACAGGGTCGGCAATGAGCAGTTCTTC
-,-,TRBJ1-2,TRBV28,CASSLLVGTGYTF,TGTGCCAGCAGTTTATTGGTGGGGACTGGCTACACCTTC
-,-,TRBJ2-5,TRBV30,CAWSVRARETQYF,TGTGCCTGGAGTGTACGGGCCCGGGAGACCCAGTACTTC
-,-,TRBJ2-1,TRBV25-1,CASSETGASSYNEQFF,TGTGCCAGCAGTGAAACTGGCGCGAGCTCCTACAATGAGCAGTTCTTC
-,-,TRBJ2-7,TRBV28,CASRLGTLYEQYF,TGTGCCAGCAGGCTCGGGACACTGTACGAGCAGTACTTC
-,TRBD2,TRBJ2-2,TRBV9,CASRGTSGTTGELFF,TGTGCCAGCAGAGGGACTAGCGGGACAACCGGGGAGCTGTTTTTT
-,-,TRBJ2-3,TRBV5-6,CASSLAPGDRTDTQYF,TGTGCCAGCAGCTTGGCCCCTGGGGACCGCACAGATACGCAGTATTTT
-,-,TRBJ1-2,TRBV19,CASSIEAGSYGYTF,TGTGCCAGTAGTATCGAGGCAGGGAGCTATGGCTACACCTTC
-,-,TRBJ1-5,TRBV19,CASSRTRTVGQPQHF,TGTGCCAGTAGCCGCACACGGACAGTGGGGCAGCCCCAGCATTTT
-,-,TRBJ1-2,TRBV27,CASSLSLGVYGYTF,TGTGCCAGCAGTTTGTCTTTAGGCGTCTATGGCTACACCTTC
once,-,TRBJ2-7,TRBV6-7,CASSAAGTRYYEQYF,TGTGCCAGCAGTGCGGCCGGGACACGATACTACGAGCAGTACTTC
-,TRBD1,TRBJ2-3,TRBV10-3,CAISAGQDTDTQYF,TGTGCCATCAGTGCCGGACAGGACACAGATACGCAGTATTTT
-,-,TRBJ2-7,TRBV30,CAWAMTYEQYF,TGTGCCTGGGCTATGACCTACGAGCAGTACTTC
-,-,TRBJ2-7,TRBV9,CASSVGGDSYEQYF,TGTGCCAGCAGCGTAGGGGGGGACTCCTACGAGCAGTACTTC